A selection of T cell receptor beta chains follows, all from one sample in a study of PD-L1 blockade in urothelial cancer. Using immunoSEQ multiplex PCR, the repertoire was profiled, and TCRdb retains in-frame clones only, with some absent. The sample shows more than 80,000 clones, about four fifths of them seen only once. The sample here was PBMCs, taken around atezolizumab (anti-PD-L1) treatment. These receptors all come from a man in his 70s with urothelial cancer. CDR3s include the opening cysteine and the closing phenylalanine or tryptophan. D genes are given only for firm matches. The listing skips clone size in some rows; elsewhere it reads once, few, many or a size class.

TGTGCCAGCAGTGAGCCCTACACAGATACGCAGTATTTT	CASSEPYTDTQYF	.	.	TRBV2	TRBJ2-3
TGTGCCAGCAGCCCTGGGACTAGCGGGAGGACCGGGGAGCTGTTTTTT	CASSPGTSGRTGELFF	TRBD2	.	TRBV7-6	TRBJ2-2
TGTGCCAGCAACAGAGAAGGACTGACGGCTTACAATGAGCAGTTCTTC	CASNREGLTAYNEQFF	.	.	TRBV9	TRBJ2-1
TGTGCCTGGAAACAGAAAGAGACCCAGTACTTC	CAWKQKETQYF	.	.	TRBV30	TRBJ2-5
TGTGCCAGCAGTTACGGTCCGGGAGGAGAGACCCAGTACTTC	CASSYGPGGETQYF	TRBD2	.	TRBV6-5	TRBJ2-5
TGTGCCAGCAGTTTCCCACAGGGGGACACAGATACGCAGTATTTT	CASSFPQGDTDTQYF	TRBD1	.	TRBV28	TRBJ2-3
TGTGCCAGCAGCCCTTCGACAGGGGGCGAAGCTTTCTTT	CASSPSTGGEAFF	TRBD1	few	TRBV7-3	TRBJ1-1
TGTGCCAGCAGCTTAGAGGGAGGGAATGAAAAACTGTTTTTT	CASSLEGGNEKLFF	.	.	TRBV7-2	TRBJ1-4
TGCGCCAGCTCCCTGCCACAGGGGACTAACACTGAAGCTTTCTTT	CASSLPQGTNTEAFF	TRBD1	.	TRBV5-1	TRBJ1-1
TGTGCCAGCAGCGACCTGTCCCGACAGGGGGGTTACAATGAGCAGTTCTTC	CASSDLSRQGGYNEQFF	TRBD1	.	TRBV7-9	TRBJ2-1
TGTGCCAGCAGTGATCGAGGCCAGGGTGGAAGCGAGCAGTACTTC	CASSDRGQGGSEQYF	.	.	TRBV25-1	TRBJ2-7
TGTGCCAGCAGCTTAGAACGCAGGTTTACCGCAGATACGCAGTATTTT	CASSLERRFTADTQYF	.	.	TRBV7-2	TRBJ2-3
TGTGCCAGCAGTTACCCAGACCAAGAGACCCAGTACTTC	CASSYPDQETQYF	.	.	TRBV6-6	TRBJ2-5
TGTGCCAGCAGCCGGGACAGGGGGGATGAGCAGTTCTTC	CASSRDRGDEQFF	TRBD1	.	TRBV6-1	TRBJ2-1
TGTGCCAGCAGGCTGACAGCCTCCCATTCTGGAAACACCATATATTTT	CASRLTASHSGNTIYF	.	.	TRBV27	TRBJ1-3
TGTGCCAGCAGCCAACTCCAGGCCCAGTTGGATTCACCCCTCCACTTT	CASSQLQAQLDSPLHF	.	.	TRBV16	TRBJ1-6
TGTGCCAGCAGTTTAATGGCTTTTGACCGGAGGCCAGAGACCCAGTACTTC	CASSLMAFDRRPETQYF	.	.	TRBV27	TRBJ2-5
TGTGCCAGTACCCCAGGGCAGGCGAACACTGAAGCTTTCTTT	CASTPGQANTEAFF	.	.	TRBV19	TRBJ1-1
TGTGCCAGTAGTATAGCAGGGGCTCCGGGCGGGGAGCTGTTTTTT	CASSIAGAPGGELFF	.	.	TRBV19	TRBJ2-2
TGTGCCAGCAGCGTAGGGACTAGCAACTCCTACAATGAGCAGTTCTTC	CASSVGTSNSYNEQFF	TRBD2	.	TRBV9	TRBJ2-1
TGTGCCAGCAGCGTAGTGTCCGATTTCGGTACGCAGTATTTT	CASSVVSDFGTQYF	.	.	TRBV9	TRBJ2-3
TGTGCCAGTAGTATATCGGAATGGAGCGGTAGAAAAAACATTCAGTACTTC	CASSISEWSGRKNIQYF	.	.	TRBV19	TRBJ2-4
TGTGCCAGCAGCTTTCCGACAGGGGGCTTCGATGAGCAGTTCTTC	CASSFPTGGFDEQFF	TRBD1	.	TRBV11-2	TRBJ2-1
TGTGCCAGCAGCTCATTGACTGAGACGCAGTTCTTC	CASSSLTETQFF	.	.	TRBV5-5	TRBJ2-1
TGTGCCAGCAGCCTTACTAGCGGGGGGACAGATACGCAGTATTTT	CASSLTSGGTDTQYF	TRBD2	.	TRBV7-6	TRBJ2-3
TGTGCCACCAGCACACGACAGGGGATCGCAGATACGCAGTATTTT	CATSTRQGIADTQYF	TRBD1	.	TRBV15	TRBJ2-3
TGTGCCAGCAGCGGCATACCGGGACAGGGGACAGATACGCAGTATTTT	CASSGIPGQGTDTQYF	TRBD1	once	TRBV9	TRBJ2-3
TGTGCCAGCAGCTTAGTAGGGGGCACAGATACGCAGTATTTT	CASSLVGGTDTQYF	.	.	TRBV7-2	TRBJ2-3
TGTGCCATCAGTGAGCTGGGGGCTCAACCCTACGAGCAGTACTTC	CAISELGAQPYEQYF	.	.	TRBV10-3	TRBJ2-7
TGTGCCAGCAGTGGCCGGGACAGGACCTCTGGAAACACCATATATTTT	CASSGRDRTSGNTIYF	TRBD1	.	TRBV6-1	TRBJ1-3
TGTGCCAGCAGCCCTCAGACAGGGGGTAACGAAAAACTGTTTTTT	CASSPQTGGNEKLFF	TRBD1	.	TRBV7-2	TRBJ1-4
TGTGCCAGCAGGTCGTGGGGGCATCGCACAGATACGCAGTATTTT	CASRSWGHRTDTQYF	.	.	TRBV5-6	TRBJ2-3